This section outlines one TCR beta chain sequence together with its context. The target antigen is unknown. This sample is drawn from a study of T cell responses to AZD1222 COVID-19 vaccine. The CDR3 runs to 14 residues. Per germline, CDR1 SGHKS and CDR2 YYEKEE (reference sequence). Trimming took off 0 bases at V and 0 bases at J, with 6 bases between the two ends. Profiling relied on immunoSEQ multiplex PCR, and the TCRdb table lists in-frame clones only, not all of them. The sample includes about 150,000 clones, around 87% of them seen just once. Findings and limits, study-wide: Dominant at 160-218 and 743-854, vaccine-associated CD4 TCRs also spanned spike. Baseline antibody screening turned up just a handful of seropositive AZD1222 recipients. Breadth and depth of Spike-specific TCRs rose after two AZD1222 doses.

Doses given second, at about 4 or about 12 weeks, were pooled. This TCR came from an adult who received the AZD1222 COVID-19 vaccine. The V and J genes are TRBV5-5 and TRBJ1-1; D is unclear. This material consisted of peripheral blood, taken 28 days after the second AZD1222 dose. In DNA, the CDR3 is TGTGCCAGCAGCTTGGCCCAGATGAACACTGAAGCTTTCTTT. This translates into CASSLAQMNTEAFF.